This T cell receptor (beta chain) was obtained from a study of shared clonotypes between healthy human individuals. The CDR3 extends over 11 amino acids. V shed 6 bases and J shed 3 bases, with 3 bases lying between them. Per the germline V gene, CDR1 is MNHEY and CDR2 is SMNVEV (reference sequence). The method was immunoSEQ multiplex PCR; TCRdb's version includes in-frame clones alone and lacks a portion of them. Of approximately 500,000 clones listed, 90% to 96% are singletons. Sequenced material: naive CD4+ T cells sorted from blood. The subset: CD45RA+ positively selected. The chain combines TRBV27 with TRBJ2-1; D uncertain. The receptor comes from a woman aged 25-40 years in good health. The CDR3 nucleotides are TGTGCCAGCAGAATCTACAATGAGCAGTTCTTC. Translation: CASRIYNEQFF.